This TCR beta chain was retrieved from a study of vaccination effects on CD4 cells after COVID-19 (dated by TCRdb to between 2021 and 2024). Notes on the research overall: In the ViraFEST assay, PBMC were stimulated with viral peptide pools, and antigen-specific CD4+ T cell clonotypes were then identified by expansion using TCR sequencing. Altogether, around 9 COVID-19 convalescent patients and 4 SARS-CoV-2-naive healthy vaccine recipients made up the full study. Across the study, the median time from the second dose to post-vaccine sampling was 72 days (range 14 to 241). Cultures from other donors in the study were sequenced with the Oncomine TCR Beta short-read assay on an Illumina iSeq 100. SARS-CoV-2 spike-specific CD4+ TCR repertoires were compared before and after mRNA vaccination in COVID-19 convalescent patients and in infection-naive vaccine recipients. About 2.1 million PBMC per well were cultured in IMDM with about 4.8% human AB serum, 7.5 to 10 IU/ml IL-2 and gentamicin, plus 10 ug/ml peptides. General findings and caveats noted by the study authors: Among healthy vaccine recipients, nearly all vaccine-induced clones were SARS-CoV-2 mono-reactive, and just 1 of 255 was cross-reactive with common cold coronaviruses. Clones induced by infection and clones induced by vaccination both contracted markedly at late timepoints after vaccination, which fits with T cell responses waning over time. The study was limited by a small number of convalescent patients, and early post-infection timepoints were lacking.

The library was prepared using the immunoSEQ multiplex PCR assay. DNA from the cultured, isolated CD4+ T cells was subjected to TCR beta CDR3 sequencing. The authors' pipeline ran thus. Non-productive TCR sequences were removed, reads were trimmed to the CDR3 region, and CDR3s of at least 7 amino acids were retained. The MANAFEST web app was used to pick out antigen-specific clonotypes by comparing their expansion in peptide wells with that in reference cultures. To count as positive, a clone had to show expansion at FDR<0.05 compared with the reference and with all other wells, an odds ratio above 5, and a frequency above 0.1% in two replicate wells. Clonotypes significantly expanded in SARS-CoV-2 spike wells and in at least one common cold coronavirus spike condition were defined as cross-reactive. CDR3 similarity was assessed by Levenshtein distance with the stringdist R package, and unrooted trees were built with ape in R 3.6.1. Drawn from immuneACCESS, this table holds only the in-frame rearrangements with V and J called that TCRdb kept. Clones are partly lost; checked studies trace under half to an unresolved V gene and leave the rest unexplained. For V, J and clone size, that table is used; D and trimming come from the DNA. For this sample the table gives around 69,000 clones, of which less than 80% were detected only once. The top ten hold 2% to 3% of the sample.

Including the terminal cysteine and phenylalanine, the CDR3 comprises 18 residues. The retained sequence is limited to the CDR3, 54 bases, with the frame set at the first base. After around eleven days of culture, CD4+ T cells were isolated with the EasySep CD4+ T cell isolation kit. Each participant received two doses of an mRNA SARS-CoV-2 vaccine, either BNT162b2 or mRNA-1273. Negative nucleocapsid antibody results before and after vaccination confirmed that the healthy vaccine recipients had no prior SARS-CoV-2 infection. Half of the culture medium was replaced with fresh IL-2-containing medium on days 3 and 7. Unless noted otherwise, every peptide stimulation condition was grown in triplicate wells. PBMC were separated from whole blood using Ficoll-Paque Plus gradient centrifugation and were then either cryopreserved at -140C or used fresh. Genomic DNA was extracted from cultured CD4+ T cells with the QIAamp micro DNA kit.

As for this clone: It lacks a known antigen. One base away there is no much larger clone; base qualities are not given.

The receptor's source is a human donor who received a COVID-19 vaccine. The V and J genes are TRBV21-1 and TRBJ1-4. TRBV21-1 is flagged as a pseudogene. The input for sequencing was CD4+ T cells from PBMCs cultured without peptide, taken after COVID-19 vaccination. For the CDR3, the sequence is CASSSGNVADATNEKLFF. The DNA sequence follows: TGTGCCAGCAGCTCCGGAAATGTGGCAGACGCAACTAATGAAAAACTGTTTTTT.